These T cell receptor beta chains were read from a single sample in a study of CD4 T cell repertoires in COVID-19. The protocol was immunoSEQ multiplex PCR, while the TCRdb copy is restricted to in-frame clones and leaves out a portion. Among over 20,000 clones listed, around 87% were seen once. The sequencing used central memory CD4+ T cells from blood, collected before the COVID-19 pandemic. These receptors all come from a human donor who had COVID-19. The conserved cysteine and the conserved F or W are not part of the CDR3 here. The D gene is left open where the match is weak. Size is stated for part of the rows, as once, few or many counts, or as a class when the clone is expanded.

.	TRBV5-1	.	TRBJ2-7	ASSLRLLGGDPTSSYEQY
.	TRBV28	.	TRBJ2-2	ASRTEGARKNTGELF
.	TRBV10-3	.	TRBJ2-3	AITQETRADTQY
.	TRBV7-2	.	TRBJ1-5	ASSRAGGNQPQH
.	TRBV25-1	.	TRBJ2-7	ASSEHTSYEQY
TRBD1	TRBV11-2	.	TRBJ2-6	ASSLVGQSSGANVLT
.	TRBV19	.	TRBJ1-5	ASSRRTDNQPQH
.	TRBV28	.	TRBJ1-1	ASSFTGYTEAF
.	TRBV19	.	TRBJ2-4	ASSIPRVKNIQY
.	TRBV18	.	TRBJ2-2	ASSPVTPLGGELF
TRBD1	TRBV5-1	.	TRBJ2-3	ASSLQDRVSDTQY
TRBD2	TRBV10-3	.	TRBJ2-1	AINRRGGTGEQF
.	TRBV11-3	.	TRBJ2-3	ASSLNSITDTQY
TRBD1	TRBV6-4	.	TRBJ2-5	ASSLTGGKGETQY
.	TRBV5-4	.	TRBJ2-2	ASSLDGGELF
TRBD2	TRBV10-3	.	TRBJ2-3	AISSGLAGAGRGTDTQY
TRBD2	TRBV5-6	once	TRBJ2-5	ASSPRIGLAGDSETQY
TRBD1	TRBV7-6	.	TRBJ2-1	ASSQGQRWYNEQF
.	TRBV7-2	.	TRBJ1-2	ASSLGSARGYGYT